This is a list of T cell receptor beta chains from one sample in a study of cytomegalovirus exposure and HLA in healthy donors. The repertoire was sequenced with immunoSEQ multiplex PCR; TCRdb's copy has only in-frame clones and lacks some. The sample lists around 96,000 clones, 55% to 75% occurring once. Sequenced input: PBMCs. These receptors were collected from a man between 60 and 70 years old in good health and CMV-seronegative. Each CDR3 is given with its conserved first and last residue. The D gene is left open where the match is weak. Only part of the rows carry a size: once, few, many, or a class if the clone is expanded.

D	size	V	J	CDR3	DNA
TRBD1	-	TRBV15	TRBJ2-7	CATSWDRGSYEQYF	TGTGCCACCAGCTGGGACAGGGGAAGCTACGAGCAGTACTTC
-	few	TRBV10-3	TRBJ2-7	CATQGEREQQYF	TGTGCCACCCAGGGTGAACGGGAGCAGCAGTACTTC
-	-	TRBV7-7	TRBJ2-2	CASSPLSGNTGELFF	TGTGCTAGCAGCCCCCTGAGCGGGAACACCGGGGAGCTGTTTTTT
-	-	TRBV27	TRBJ1-6	CASRGESYNSPLHF	TGTGCCAGCCGCGGGGAATCATATAATTCACCCCTCCACTTT
-	few	TRBV7-2	TRBJ2-3	CASSTRPWDTQYF	TGTGCCAGCAGCACTAGACCATGGGATACGCAGTATTTT
TRBD2	-	TRBV25-1	TRBJ2-1	CASKFSGGLGEQFF	TGTGCCAGCAAATTTAGCGGGGGTTTGGGTGAGCAGTTCTTC
-	-	TRBV27	TRBJ1-2	CASSSLAGRPEGYTF	TGTGCCAGCAGTTCCCTCGCAGGCAGGCCCGAGGGCTACACCTTC
TRBD1	-	TRBV7-8	TRBJ1-6	CASSLMAGGDSPLHF	TGTGCCAGCAGCTTAATGGCAGGGGGTGATTCACCCCTCCACTTT
TRBD2	few	TRBV2	TRBJ2-3	CASSGVAGGTDTQYF	TGTGCCAGCAGTGGGGTAGCGGGAGGCACAGATACGCAGTATTTT
TRBD2	-	TRBV7-2	TRBJ2-1	CASSLSPSSGGGNEQFF	TGTGCCAGCAGCTTATCCCCCTCTAGCGGTGGGGGCAATGAGCAGTTCTTC
-	few	TRBV5-1	TRBJ2-2	CASSPQENTGELFF	TGCGCCAGCAGCCCACAGGAGAACACCGGGGAGCTGTTTTTT
TRBD1	-	TRBV6-1	TRBJ2-7	CAGSVTGTGVYEQYF	TGTGCCGGCAGCGTCACCGGGACAGGGGTCTACGAGCAGTACTTC
TRBD2	few	TRBV4-1	TRBJ2-5	CASSQESTSGGVWETQYF	TGCGCCAGCAGCCAAGAGAGCACTAGCGGGGGGGTATGGGAGACCCAGTACTTC
-	-	TRBV9	TRBJ2-1	CASSVVAASYNEQFF	TGTGCCAGCAGCGTAGTAGCGGCGTCATACAATGAGCAGTTCTTC
-	few	TRBV6-5	TRBJ1-5	CASSYSWQGNQPQHF	TGTGCCAGCAGTTACTCGTGGCAGGGCAATCAGCCCCAGCATTTT
-	-	TRBV11-3	TRBJ2-3	CASSGPHGTPSTDTQYF	TGTGCCAGCAGCGGACCCCACGGGACTCCTAGCACAGATACGCAGTATTTT
TRBD1	-	TRBV6-1	TRBJ1-5	CASSPRQGAFQPQHF	TGTGCCAGCAGCCCACGACAGGGGGCGTTTCAGCCCCAGCATTTT
TRBD2	-	TRBV2	TRBJ2-5	CASRQVAGGLETQYF	TGTGCCAGCAGACAGGTAGCGGGGGGGCTAGAGACCCAGTACTTC
-	-	TRBV21-1	TRBJ2-7	CASSKIGGTGGNYEQYF	TGTGCCAGCAGCAAAATCGGGGGGACAGGGGGCAACTACGAGCAGTACTTC
TRBD1	-	TRBV6-5	TRBJ1-3	CATVDRGSGNTIYF	TGTGCCACCGTGGACAGGGGGTCTGGAAACACCATATATTTT
TRBD2	-	TRBV5-5	TRBJ2-2	CASSISGTSVTGELFF	TGTGCCAGCAGCATATCCGGGACTAGCGTTACCGGGGAGCTGTTTTTT
-	few	TRBV10-3	TRBJ2-7	CAISESGESSYEQYF	TGTGCCATCAGTGAGTCTGGGGAGAGCTCCTACGAGCAGTACTTC
-	-	TRBV2	TRBJ2-7	CASRTQQYEQYF	TGTGCCAGCAGGACGCAACAGTACGAGCAGTACTTC
-	-	TRBV11-2	TRBJ1-2	CASSLDFGGVNYGYTF	TGTGCCAGCAGCTTAGATTTCGGGGGGGTTAACTATGGCTACACCTTC
-	once	TRBV14	TRBJ2-1	CASSPPGLGSSEQFF	TGTGCCAGCAGCCCTCCGGGACTGGGATCAAGTGAGCAGTTCTTC
-	-	TRBV30	TRBJ2-7	CAWSLQTKEYEQYF	TGTGCCTGGAGTCTACAGACCAAAGAGTACGAGCAGTACTTC
TRBD1	-	TRBV5-4	TRBJ1-2	CASSSPGQGNGYTF	TGTGCCAGCAGCTCTCCGGGACAGGGAAATGGCTACACCTTC
-	-	TRBV6-1	TRBJ2-1	CASSEVGLGTYNEQFF	TGTGCCAGCAGTGAAGTTGGTTTGGGCACATACAATGAGCAGTTCTTC
TRBD1	-	TRBV25-1	TRBJ1-1	CASSAQGAGAEAFF	TGTGCCAGCAGTGCCCAGGGGGCAGGGGCTGAAGCTTTCTTT
-	-	TRBV9	TRBJ2-2	CASTSGELNAGELFF	TGTGCCAGCACCTCGGGGGAACTCAACGCCGGGGAGCTGTTTTTT
-	-	TRBV7-8	TRBJ2-5	CASSSTWRGPQETQYF	TGTGCCAGCAGCTCTACTTGGAGGGGCCCCCAAGAGACCCAGTACTTC
-	once	TRBV7-3	TRBJ2-1	CASGSGANNEQFF	TGTGCCAGCGGTAGCGGAGCAAACAATGAGCAGTTCTTC
-	-	TRBV2	TRBJ2-2	CARNSGFRTGELFF	TGTGCCAGGAACTCAGGGTTTCGGACCGGGGAGCTGTTTTTT
TRBD2	once	TRBV29-1	TRBJ2-1	CSVVRGGSYNEQFF	TGCAGCGTGGTCCGGGGGGGCTCCTACAATGAGCAGTTCTTC
-	-	TRBV9	TRBJ1-1	CASNRDSTEAFF	TGTGCCAGCAACAGGGATTCCACTGAAGCTTTCTTT
TRBD1	-	TRBV9	TRBJ2-5	CASSIDRGGETQYF	TGTGCCAGCAGCATCGACAGGGGGGGGGAGACCCAGTACTTC
-	few	TRBV29-1	TRBJ1-4	CSVLQGSNEKLFF	TGCAGCGTATTACAGGGATCTAATGAAAAACTGTTTTTT
TRBD2	-	TRBV25-1	TRBJ2-7	CASSAPGLADPYEQYF	TGTGCCAGCAGTGCGCCGGGACTAGCGGACCCTTACGAGCAGTACTTC
-	-	TRBV29-1	TRBJ2-3	CSVVKNGADTQYF	TGCAGCGTTGTCAAGAATGGAGCAGATACGCAGTATTTT
-	-	TRBV27	TRBJ1-2	CASSFSGGGGGFGGYTF	TGTGCCAGCAGTTTTTCCGGAGGCGGTGGGGGGTTTGGTGGCTACACCTTC
-	few	TRBV5-8	TRBJ1-4	CASSLRGIVNEKLFF	TGTGCCAGCAGTCTCCGGGGAATAGTTAATGAAAAACTGTTTTTT
-	-	TRBV11-2	TRBJ2-2	CASSLEPGPGELFF	TGTGCCAGCAGCTTAGAACCAGGGCCCGGGGAGCTGTTTTTT
TRBD1	-	TRBV6-6	TRBJ1-6	CASSYGTGGNNSPLHF	TGTGCCAGCAGTTACGGGACAGGAGGAAATAATTCACCCCTCCACTTT
-	medium-sized	TRBV5-1	TRBJ1-1	CASSREPTSMNTEAFF	TGCGCCAGCAGTCGGGAGCCTACCTCGATGAACACTGAAGCTTTCTTT
-	-	TRBV5-5	TRBJ1-5	CASSLRGGSNQPQHF	TGTGCCAGCAGCTTGAGAGGTGGGAGCAATCAGCCCCAGCATTTT
-	-	TRBV10-1	TRBJ1-1	CASSGSTVMNTEAFF	TGCGCCAGCAGTGGTTCGACAGTCATGAACACTGAAGCTTTCTTT
TRBD1	-	TRBV7-3	TRBJ1-2	CASSLGGTGTGAGYTF	TGTGCCAGCAGCTTAGGGGGGACCGGGACAGGGGCTGGCTACACCTTC
TRBD2	-	TRBV19	TRBJ2-5	CASSPYWRGAQETQYF	TGTGCCAGTAGTCCCTACTGGCGGGGGGCCCAAGAGACCCAGTACTTC
TRBD2	-	TRBV19	TRBJ2-3	CASSIVAGSADTQYF	TGTGCCAGTAGTATAGTAGCGGGATCGGCAGATACGCAGTATTTT
TRBD2	-	TRBV18	TRBJ2-3	CASSRLGTSGSDTQYF	TGTGCCAGCTCACGCCTCGGGACTAGCGGGAGTGATACGCAGTATTTT
-	-	TRBV2	TRBJ1-1	CASSGAGPLNTEAFF	TGTGCCAGCAGTGGAGCGGGGCCATTGAACACTGAAGCTTTCTTT